This T cell receptor (beta chain) was recorded in a study of blood T cell repertoires in COVID-19 (dated by TCRdb to the early 2020s). Concerning the study at large: Collaborator samples came from the United States, Italy and Spain and covered acute and convalescent phases of COVID-19. A freely available public database, intended as a resource for researchers studying the immune response to SARS-CoV-2, is where the repertoires were released. The material from the prospective study consisted of cDNA or gDNA derived from T cells, B-cell-depleted T cells, or PBMCs. Deeply sampled blood TCRbeta repertoires from subjects exposed to, actively infected with, or recovered from COVID-19 were included in the dataset. HLA class I and class II types, where available, came from metadata supplied by the sample provider rather than from assay-based typing. The samples were drawn from the first 160 participants of the ongoing ImmuneRACE study and from under 1,500 subjects provided by 6 global collaborators. A de-identified subject ID, COVID-19 status, age in years and sex were almost always included in the sample metadata.

This clone was observed a few times. This receptor's antigen is unknown. Base qualities were left out, and no much larger clone turns up one base away. The collaborating institutions used their own protocols to collect whole blood in K2EDTA tubes. Collaborator samples were shipped for TCRbeta analysis as frozen whole blood, isolated PBMCs, or DNA extracted from either sample type. The immunoSEQ Assay, a bias-controlled multiplex PCR, was used to amplify TCRbeta CDR3 regions from genomic DNA. Under the source paper's analysis protocol: The number of nucleated cells in each sample was estimated from the amplification of reference gene primers within the assay. Sequence reads were collapsed and filtered to measure the absolute abundance of every unique TCRbeta CDR3 rearrangement. For each sample, productive Simpson clonality was calculated by taking the square root of Simpson's diversity index across productive rearrangements. TCRdb stores this immuneACCESS table with in-frame sequences only. Part of the clones is absent; in the studies checked, under half of the shortfall reflects unresolved V genes, and no reason is known for the rest. The V and J calls and clone size were taken over from that table, and D and trimming were inferred from the DNA. This sample comprises tens of thousands of clones, more than 70% of them detected only once. The ten largest clones take up roughly 15% of the sample.

Taken from cysteine to phenylalanine, the CDR3 has 13 residues. This entry keeps only the CDR3 DNA: 39 bases, framed from base 1. V and J are truncated by 2 bases and 7 bases respectively, leaving an intervening sequence of 10 bases. Taken from the germline V gene, the CDR1 and CDR2 loops are SGHRS and YFSETQ. Broader findings and caveats from the paper: Clinical and demographic metadata were provided uncurated, with the amount varying by source and participant.

This sequence originates from a human donor in a cohort sampled during active COVID-19. Recombination connected TRBV5-1 to TRBJ2-1; 6 matching bases give a weak D call of TRBD2. The sample taken for sequencing was peripheral blood. The nucleotide sequence is given as TGCGCCAGCAGCTTCGGGACTCCTAATGAGCAGTTCTTC. This translates into CASSFGTPNEQFF.